This T cell receptor (beta chain) was sequenced during a study of cytomegalovirus exposure and HLA in healthy donors. The study, taken as a whole, reports: A list of roughly 180 TCR beta chains associated with cytomegalovirus was given. Indistinguishable V segments, including TRBV6-2 and TRBV6-3, were excluded.

The PCR ran on 60 Vbeta and 13 Jbeta primers. The method was immunoSEQ multiplex PCR; TCRdb's version includes in-frame clones alone and lacks a portion of them. Of about 55,000 clones listed, roughly four fifths are singletons. As regards this clone: Its target is not known.

Trimming removed 5 bases from V and 4 bases from J; junction bases left unmatched: 21. The germline CDR1 and CDR2 sequences are KGHSH and LQKENI. The length of the CDR3 is 19 residues. Material for sequencing was PBMCs. The chain links TRBV18 to TRBJ2-7; 9 bases are a match to TRBD1. This TCR was recovered from a man aged 25-40 years in good health and CMV-seronegative. CDR3 sequence reads: CASSETRDRVFLFSYEQYF. In nucleotides, the CDR3 is TGTGCCAGCTCAGAGACCCGGGACAGGGTCTTTCTATTCTCTTACGAGCAGTACTTC.